This TCR beta chain was obtained from a study of T cells in localized non-small cell lung cancer. Comments on this clone: The antigen remains undetermined.

The method was immunoSEQ multiplex PCR; TCRdb's version includes in-frame clones alone and lacks a portion of them. The sample yields some 21,000 clones, about nine tenths seen once. The CDR3 extends over 15 amino acids. Germline V CDR1 and CDR2: MRHNA, SNTAGT. With 8 bases removed from V and 0 bases from J, the gap between germline ends came to 13 bases. Regarding the study as a whole: Prolonged overall survival went with higher T cell density in the blood. Of the top 100 tumor clones, median around 55 were in adjacent lung, approximately 30 among its top 100. Heterogeneity remains possible, as sequencing covered one tumor region only.

This receptor was identified in a man between 40 and 69 years old with stage I lung adenocarcinoma. The chain combines TRBV6-4 with TRBJ2-2; maybe TRBD1 (6 bases). Sequenced here: peripheral blood, sampled before any cancer treatment. The chain's CDR3 is CASRKQGSNTGELFF. CDR3 sequence (DNA): TGTGCCAGCCGGAAACAGGGCTCGAACACCGGGGAGCTGTTTTTT.